The 8 T cell receptor beta chains listed next were all sequenced from one sample in a study of OX40 agonist ivuxolimab in advanced cancers. Profiling relied on immunoSEQ multiplex PCR, and the TCRdb table lists in-frame clones only, not all of them. The table shows 65,000 to 90,000 clones, with approximately 90% occurring only once. Material: CD4+ or CD8+ T cells sorted from blood, obtained in a trial of the OX40 agonist ivuxolimab. These receptors were taken from an adult with an advanced solid tumor such as melanoma, head and neck, liver or kidney cancer.

This chain connects TRBV13 to TRBJ2-7; TRBD1 matches at 9 bases. CDR1 and CDR2 (germline): PRHDT, FYEKMQ (reference sequence). The length of the CDR3 is 14 residues. Unmatched junction bases numbered 5, after V lost 5 bases and J lost 3 bases. The CDR3 coding sequence is TGTGCCAGCAGCCAATGGGACAGGGTCTACGAGCAGTACTTC. Translating it yields CASSQWDRVYEQYF.

This clone was counted a single time. The V and J genes are TRBV5-5 and TRBJ1-2; no clear D. V lost 0 bases and J 5 bases, leaving 14 bases between the germline ends. CDR3 length: 15 residues. Germline assignment: CDR1 SGHKS and CDR2 YYEKEE (reference sequence). The CDR3 spells CASSLAGRANYGYTF. The DNA for the CDR3 is TGTGCCAGCAGCTTGGCGGGGAGGGCAAATTATGGCTACACCTTC.

The sample holds one count of this clone. The chain couples TRBV10-2 to TRBJ1-2; possible D gene TRBD1, 5 bases. Trimming took off 4 bases at V and 4 bases at J, with 10 bases between the two ends. The V gene's germline CDR1 is WSHSY and CDR2 SAAADI. This CDR3 has 13 amino acids. Here the CDR3 reads CASSVQGGYGYTF. The CDR3 DNA reads TGCGCCAGCAGTGTTCAGGGAGGCTATGGCTACACCTTC.

CDR3 amino acids: CASIGQSYNEQFF. The DNA for the CDR3 is TGTGCCAGCATAGGTCAGTCCTACAATGAGCAGTTCTTC. The V gene is TRBV2, the J gene TRBJ2-1; D uncertain. The length of the CDR3 is 13 residues. Germline V gene sequence: CDR1 SNHLY, CDR2 FYNNEI. The V end was cut by 7 bases, the J end by 1 base, with 8 bases between.

The chain is built from TRBV10-2 and TRBJ2-3; TRBD1 aligns across 11 bases. The CDR3 totals 15 residues. Trimming took 2 bases from V and 4 from J; bases not matched to a gene: 2. Germline CDR1 reads WSHSY; CDR2 reads SAAADI. The CDR3 region is CASSEGTGGADTQYF. The CDR3 nucleotides read TGCGCCAGCAGTGAGGGGACAGGGGGTGCAGATACGCAGTATTTT.

The chain employs TRBV6-6 and TRBJ2-5, with 9 bases matching TRBD1. The V segment lost 2 bases and the J segment 5 bases; nucleotides outside the gene matches: 6. The CDR3 extends over 15 amino acids. Per the germline V gene, CDR1 is MNHNY and CDR2 is SVGAGI (reference sequence). The CDR3 nucleotides read TGTGCCAGCAGTTACACCCGGGACAGGGCGGAGACCCAGTACTTC. Its protein is CASSYTRDRAETQYF.

V and J are TRBV7-6 and TRBJ2-3, with D perhaps matching TRBD1 (5 bases). Trimming left V 1 base short and J 0 bases short, with 5 bases between. The CDR3 length is 14 residues. Germline V gene lookup returns CDR1 SGHVS and CDR2 FNYEAQ. DNA for the CDR3: TGTGCCAGCAGCTTAGGACAGAGCACAGATACGCAGTATTTT. Translated: CASSLGQSTDTQYF.

The V call is TRBV6-5, the J call TRBJ2-2, with a weak D call TRBD2 (5 bases). The germline V and J ends were trimmed by 6 bases and 7 bases, with 9 bases remaining between them. The CDR3 runs to 12 residues. Germline-derived CDR1 and CDR2 are MNHEY and SVGAGI. The CDR3 region is CASSISVGELFF. CDR3 bases: TGTGCCAGCAGCATTAGCGTCGGGGAGCTGTTTTTT.